The 15 T cell receptor beta chains in this list originate from one sample, sequenced in a study of blood T cell repertoires in COVID-19. Assay used: immunoSEQ multiplex PCR; TCRdb lists only in-frame clones, some missing. The data hold about 98,000 clones, with 70% to 85% observed a single time. The specimen sequenced was peripheral blood. Receptors were obtained from a man in his 70s with active or convalescent COVID-19.

This chain links TRBV11-1 with TRBJ2-7; D is undetermined. Trimming removed 5 bases at V and 5 bases at J, with 13 bases between. This CDR3 has 13 residues. Germline V gene data show CDR1 as SGHAT and CDR2 as FQDESV (reference sequence). The CDR3 sequence: CASSPGPIHEQYF. The CDR3 DNA reads TGTGCCAGCAGCCCGGGTCCAATCCACGAGCAGTACTTC.

The V and J genes are TRBV6-5 and TRBJ1-1, with D unclear. The CDR3 runs to 14 residues. Between the trimmed V and J ends, which lost 8 bases and 1 base, there was a span of 14 bases. From germline, CDR1 is MNHEY and CDR2 SVGAGI. The CDR3 sequence: CASRNSHRNTEAFF. The DNA for the CDR3 is TGTGCCAGCCGAAACAGCCATAGGAACACTGAAGCTTTCTTT.

The rearrangement links TRBV5-1 to TRBJ2-7; possibly TRBD2 for D (6 bases). Germline lookup yields CDR1 SGHRS and CDR2 YFSETQ. V shed 4 bases and J shed 2 bases, with 13 bases lying between them. CDR3 length equals 14 residues. The CDR3 DNA reads TGCGCCAGCAGCCGTACTGTAGCGGCCTACGAGCAGTACTTC. Translation: CASSRTVAAYEQYF.

The chain uses TRBV27 and TRBJ1-4; D may be TRBD1 (6 bases). This CDR3 contains 15 residues. The V gene lost 1 base and the J gene lost 8 bases, with 14 bases spanning the gap. CDR1 and CDR2 (germline): MNHEY, SMNVEV (reference sequence). In DNA, the CDR3 is TGTGCCAGCAGTTTATATCAGGGGAGGGGAGAAAAACTGTTTTTT. Translated: CASSLYQGRGEKLFF.

V is TRBV30 and J is TRBJ1-2; D is perhaps TRBD1 (5 bases). Germline-derived CDR1 and CDR2 are GTSNPN and SVGIG (reference sequence). Deletions cut 4 bases from V and 5 bases from J, with 14 bases between. The CDR3 sequence is 13 residues long. CDR3 loop: CAWKNRGGYGYTF. The CDR3 DNA reads as TGTGCCTGGAAGAACCGCGGGGGGTATGGCTACACCTTC.

V usage is TRBV10-2 and J usage is TRBJ1-5; TRBD1 is a possible D gene (6 bases). Germline CDR1 WSHSY, CDR2 SAAADI. V was cut by 2 bases and J by 0 bases, with 14 bases left in between. The CDR3 spans 17 residues. The CDR3 protein is CASSEGYTGNSNQPQHF. The CDR3 DNA is TGCGCCAGCAGTGAGGGGTACACAGGGAATAGCAATCAGCCCCAGCATTTT.

Here the CDR3 DNA reads TGTGCCAGCAGTTCGGGACTAGCCTACCAGTACTTC. Amino acids: CASSSGLAYQYF. The chain employs TRBV6-5 and TRBJ2-5; 9 bases map to TRBD2. V lost 4 bases, J lost 10 bases, and 4 bases stayed unmatched. The germline gives CDR1 MNHEY, CDR2 SVGAGI. CDR3 length equals 12 residues.

V usage is TRBV27 and J usage is TRBJ2-1; 8 nucleotides match TRBD1. Germline values: CDR1 MNHEY, CDR2 SMNVEV (reference sequence). V lost 6 bases to trimming and J lost 3 bases; unmatched junction nucleotides: 7. CDR3 size: 15 residues. CDR3 bases: TGTGCCAGCAGGATCCCGACAGGGGACTACAATGAGCAGTTCTTC. The encoded protein is CASRIPTGDYNEQFF.

The gene calls are TRBV15 and TRBJ2-5; 8 bases map to TRBD1. Germline V gene lookup returns CDR1 LNHNV and CDR2 YYDKDF (reference sequence). V trimming: 0 bases; J trimming: 5 bases; junction bases outside the gene matches: 11. The CDR3 has 17 residues. CDR3 protein: CATSRDQGWTGLETQYF. The CDR3 DNA follows: TGTGCCACCAGCAGAGACCAAGGATGGACAGGGCTGGAGACCCAGTACTTC.

The rearrangement joins TRBV9 to TRBJ2-6; D is perhaps TRBD1 (5 bases). Trimming took off 3 bases at V and 0 bases at J, with 16 bases between the two ends. CDR1 is SGDLS and CDR2 is YYNGEE in the germline V gene. CDR3 length equals 18 residues. CDR3 bases: TGTGCCAGCAGCGCAGTTTTAGACAGTAGCTCTGGGGCCAACGTCCTGACTTTC. Protein sequence: CASSAVLDSSSGANVLTF.

The chain joins TRBV18 to TRBJ1-2; perhaps TRBD1 as D (5 bases). The CDR3 covers 15 residues. The germline CDR1 and CDR2 sequences are KGHSH and LQKENI. Trimming removed 4 bases from V and 0 bases from J, with 12 bases in between. This CDR3 reads CASSRDSLSNYGYTF. The CDR3 DNA sequence: TGTGCCAGCTCACGAGACAGTCTGTCTAACTATGGCTACACCTTC.

The chain joins TRBV6-5 to TRBJ2-7, with D possibly being TRBD2 (5 bases). V lost 6 bases, J lost 2 bases, and 8 bases lay in between. Per the germline V gene, CDR1 is MNHEY and CDR2 is SVGAGI. CDR3 size: 12 residues. CDR3 sequence: CASRDGAYEQYF. In DNA form, the CDR3 reads TGTGCCAGCAGGGACGGGGCCTACGAGCAGTACTTC.

The genes are TRBV18 and TRBJ2-6; D unclear. Germline-derived CDR1 and CDR2 are KGHSH and LQKENI. V lost 3 bases to trimming and J lost 0 bases, with 6 bases between them. This CDR3 comprises 15 residues. The DNA of the CDR3 is TGTGCCAGCTCACCGGAGTTCTCTGGGGCCAACGTCCTGACTTTC. It translates to CASSPEFSGANVLTF.

The CDR3 coding sequence is TGTGCCAGCAGGGGTTGGCTGCGGGGGGGCGATGAGCAGTTCTTC. Amino acids: CASRGWLRGGDEQFF. The gene calls are TRBV11-2 and TRBJ2-1; 9 nucleotides match TRBD2. The CDR3 has 15 amino acids. The V gene's germline CDR1 is SGHAT and CDR2 FQNNGV. The trim removed 6 bases at V and 8 bases at J, leaving 11 bases unmatched.

The chain carries TRBV30 and TRBJ2-2, with 9 nucleotides matching TRBD2. Trimming at V came to 3 bases and at J to 3 bases, leaving 5 bases not matched to a gene. The CDR3 has 15 amino acids. The germline V gene encodes CDR1 GTSNPN and CDR2 SVGIG (reference sequence). The CDR3: CAWRVRGGHTGELFF. In DNA, the CDR3 is TGTGCCTGGAGGGTGCGGGGGGGGCACACCGGGGAGCTGTTTTTT. Full variable domain (outside the CDR3, taken from reference TRBV30 and TRBJ2-2): SQTIHQWPATLVQPVGSPLSLECTVEGTSNPNLYWYRQAAGRGLQLLFYSVGIGQISSEVPQNLSASRPQDRQFILSSKKLLLSDSGFYLCAWRVRGGHTGELFFGEGSRLTVL.